Here is one TCR beta chain with its context. No cognate antigen has been identified for it. The input lacks base qualities; no much larger clone sits a single base away. The CDR3, cysteine through phenylalanine, is 14 amino acids long. Here the CDR3 DNA is all that survives: 42 bases in frame from base 1. In the germline V gene, CDR1 corresponds to MNHEY and CDR2 to SVGAGI. The V end loses 5 bases and the J end loses 1 base, and a stretch of 8 bases separates them. TCRbeta CDR3 regions were amplified from genomic DNA using the immunoSEQ Assay, a bias-controlled multiplex PCR. The authors' pipeline ran thus. The number of nucleated cells in each sample was estimated by amplification of reference gene primers within the assay. To quantify the absolute abundance of each unique TCRbeta CDR3 rearrangement, sequence reads were collapsed and filtered. For each sample, productive Simpson clonality was calculated by taking the square root of Simpson's diversity index across productive rearrangements. In TCRdb, the immuneACCESS table is reduced to in-frame sequences with V and J assigned. These tables do not hold every clone; where another copy was compared, an unresolved V gene accounts for under half, and the others remain unexplained. Clonal size and the V and J genes are those of that table, whereas D and trimming came from the DNA. The sample records 75,000 to 100,000 clones, roughly four fifths of which are singletons. Of the sample, about 7% falls within the top ten clones.

Whole blood was collected in K2EDTA tubes by collaborating institutions according to the institutions' own protocols. For TCRbeta analysis, collaborators shipped samples in one of three forms: frozen whole blood, isolated PBMCs, or DNA extracted from either of those sample types. This record belongs to a study of blood T cell repertoires in COVID-19 (dated by TCRdb to 2018 to 2020). Describing the broader study: Samples from collaborators originated in the United States, Italy and Spain and spanned both the acute and convalescent phases of COVID-19. The prospective study material was composed of cDNA or gDNA derived from T cells, B-cell-depleted T cells, or PBMCs. Subjects who had been exposed to COVID-19, were actively infected with it, or had recovered from it provided the deeply sampled blood TCRbeta repertoires that made up the dataset. A freely available public database, intended as a resource for researchers studying the immune response to SARS-CoV-2, is where the repertoires were released. Samples came from the ongoing ImmuneRACE study (first 160 participants) plus 1,254 subjects from 6 global collaborators. A de-identified subject ID, COVID-19 status, age in years and sex were almost always included in the sample metadata. Where available, HLA class I and class II types were obtained from metadata supplied by the sample provider rather than from assay-based typing. Overall study outcomes, separate from this receptor: The amount of clinical and demographic metadata varied by source and participant and was provided uncurated.

The origin of this receptor is a man aged 50 to 59 with active or convalescent COVID-19. The V and J genes are TRBV6-5 and TRBJ2-2, with no reliable assignment of the D segment. The specimen sequenced was peripheral blood. The DNA sequence is TGTGCCAGCAGTCCTTCGGGGAACACCGGGGAGCTGTTTTTT. It encodes CASSPSGNTGELFF.